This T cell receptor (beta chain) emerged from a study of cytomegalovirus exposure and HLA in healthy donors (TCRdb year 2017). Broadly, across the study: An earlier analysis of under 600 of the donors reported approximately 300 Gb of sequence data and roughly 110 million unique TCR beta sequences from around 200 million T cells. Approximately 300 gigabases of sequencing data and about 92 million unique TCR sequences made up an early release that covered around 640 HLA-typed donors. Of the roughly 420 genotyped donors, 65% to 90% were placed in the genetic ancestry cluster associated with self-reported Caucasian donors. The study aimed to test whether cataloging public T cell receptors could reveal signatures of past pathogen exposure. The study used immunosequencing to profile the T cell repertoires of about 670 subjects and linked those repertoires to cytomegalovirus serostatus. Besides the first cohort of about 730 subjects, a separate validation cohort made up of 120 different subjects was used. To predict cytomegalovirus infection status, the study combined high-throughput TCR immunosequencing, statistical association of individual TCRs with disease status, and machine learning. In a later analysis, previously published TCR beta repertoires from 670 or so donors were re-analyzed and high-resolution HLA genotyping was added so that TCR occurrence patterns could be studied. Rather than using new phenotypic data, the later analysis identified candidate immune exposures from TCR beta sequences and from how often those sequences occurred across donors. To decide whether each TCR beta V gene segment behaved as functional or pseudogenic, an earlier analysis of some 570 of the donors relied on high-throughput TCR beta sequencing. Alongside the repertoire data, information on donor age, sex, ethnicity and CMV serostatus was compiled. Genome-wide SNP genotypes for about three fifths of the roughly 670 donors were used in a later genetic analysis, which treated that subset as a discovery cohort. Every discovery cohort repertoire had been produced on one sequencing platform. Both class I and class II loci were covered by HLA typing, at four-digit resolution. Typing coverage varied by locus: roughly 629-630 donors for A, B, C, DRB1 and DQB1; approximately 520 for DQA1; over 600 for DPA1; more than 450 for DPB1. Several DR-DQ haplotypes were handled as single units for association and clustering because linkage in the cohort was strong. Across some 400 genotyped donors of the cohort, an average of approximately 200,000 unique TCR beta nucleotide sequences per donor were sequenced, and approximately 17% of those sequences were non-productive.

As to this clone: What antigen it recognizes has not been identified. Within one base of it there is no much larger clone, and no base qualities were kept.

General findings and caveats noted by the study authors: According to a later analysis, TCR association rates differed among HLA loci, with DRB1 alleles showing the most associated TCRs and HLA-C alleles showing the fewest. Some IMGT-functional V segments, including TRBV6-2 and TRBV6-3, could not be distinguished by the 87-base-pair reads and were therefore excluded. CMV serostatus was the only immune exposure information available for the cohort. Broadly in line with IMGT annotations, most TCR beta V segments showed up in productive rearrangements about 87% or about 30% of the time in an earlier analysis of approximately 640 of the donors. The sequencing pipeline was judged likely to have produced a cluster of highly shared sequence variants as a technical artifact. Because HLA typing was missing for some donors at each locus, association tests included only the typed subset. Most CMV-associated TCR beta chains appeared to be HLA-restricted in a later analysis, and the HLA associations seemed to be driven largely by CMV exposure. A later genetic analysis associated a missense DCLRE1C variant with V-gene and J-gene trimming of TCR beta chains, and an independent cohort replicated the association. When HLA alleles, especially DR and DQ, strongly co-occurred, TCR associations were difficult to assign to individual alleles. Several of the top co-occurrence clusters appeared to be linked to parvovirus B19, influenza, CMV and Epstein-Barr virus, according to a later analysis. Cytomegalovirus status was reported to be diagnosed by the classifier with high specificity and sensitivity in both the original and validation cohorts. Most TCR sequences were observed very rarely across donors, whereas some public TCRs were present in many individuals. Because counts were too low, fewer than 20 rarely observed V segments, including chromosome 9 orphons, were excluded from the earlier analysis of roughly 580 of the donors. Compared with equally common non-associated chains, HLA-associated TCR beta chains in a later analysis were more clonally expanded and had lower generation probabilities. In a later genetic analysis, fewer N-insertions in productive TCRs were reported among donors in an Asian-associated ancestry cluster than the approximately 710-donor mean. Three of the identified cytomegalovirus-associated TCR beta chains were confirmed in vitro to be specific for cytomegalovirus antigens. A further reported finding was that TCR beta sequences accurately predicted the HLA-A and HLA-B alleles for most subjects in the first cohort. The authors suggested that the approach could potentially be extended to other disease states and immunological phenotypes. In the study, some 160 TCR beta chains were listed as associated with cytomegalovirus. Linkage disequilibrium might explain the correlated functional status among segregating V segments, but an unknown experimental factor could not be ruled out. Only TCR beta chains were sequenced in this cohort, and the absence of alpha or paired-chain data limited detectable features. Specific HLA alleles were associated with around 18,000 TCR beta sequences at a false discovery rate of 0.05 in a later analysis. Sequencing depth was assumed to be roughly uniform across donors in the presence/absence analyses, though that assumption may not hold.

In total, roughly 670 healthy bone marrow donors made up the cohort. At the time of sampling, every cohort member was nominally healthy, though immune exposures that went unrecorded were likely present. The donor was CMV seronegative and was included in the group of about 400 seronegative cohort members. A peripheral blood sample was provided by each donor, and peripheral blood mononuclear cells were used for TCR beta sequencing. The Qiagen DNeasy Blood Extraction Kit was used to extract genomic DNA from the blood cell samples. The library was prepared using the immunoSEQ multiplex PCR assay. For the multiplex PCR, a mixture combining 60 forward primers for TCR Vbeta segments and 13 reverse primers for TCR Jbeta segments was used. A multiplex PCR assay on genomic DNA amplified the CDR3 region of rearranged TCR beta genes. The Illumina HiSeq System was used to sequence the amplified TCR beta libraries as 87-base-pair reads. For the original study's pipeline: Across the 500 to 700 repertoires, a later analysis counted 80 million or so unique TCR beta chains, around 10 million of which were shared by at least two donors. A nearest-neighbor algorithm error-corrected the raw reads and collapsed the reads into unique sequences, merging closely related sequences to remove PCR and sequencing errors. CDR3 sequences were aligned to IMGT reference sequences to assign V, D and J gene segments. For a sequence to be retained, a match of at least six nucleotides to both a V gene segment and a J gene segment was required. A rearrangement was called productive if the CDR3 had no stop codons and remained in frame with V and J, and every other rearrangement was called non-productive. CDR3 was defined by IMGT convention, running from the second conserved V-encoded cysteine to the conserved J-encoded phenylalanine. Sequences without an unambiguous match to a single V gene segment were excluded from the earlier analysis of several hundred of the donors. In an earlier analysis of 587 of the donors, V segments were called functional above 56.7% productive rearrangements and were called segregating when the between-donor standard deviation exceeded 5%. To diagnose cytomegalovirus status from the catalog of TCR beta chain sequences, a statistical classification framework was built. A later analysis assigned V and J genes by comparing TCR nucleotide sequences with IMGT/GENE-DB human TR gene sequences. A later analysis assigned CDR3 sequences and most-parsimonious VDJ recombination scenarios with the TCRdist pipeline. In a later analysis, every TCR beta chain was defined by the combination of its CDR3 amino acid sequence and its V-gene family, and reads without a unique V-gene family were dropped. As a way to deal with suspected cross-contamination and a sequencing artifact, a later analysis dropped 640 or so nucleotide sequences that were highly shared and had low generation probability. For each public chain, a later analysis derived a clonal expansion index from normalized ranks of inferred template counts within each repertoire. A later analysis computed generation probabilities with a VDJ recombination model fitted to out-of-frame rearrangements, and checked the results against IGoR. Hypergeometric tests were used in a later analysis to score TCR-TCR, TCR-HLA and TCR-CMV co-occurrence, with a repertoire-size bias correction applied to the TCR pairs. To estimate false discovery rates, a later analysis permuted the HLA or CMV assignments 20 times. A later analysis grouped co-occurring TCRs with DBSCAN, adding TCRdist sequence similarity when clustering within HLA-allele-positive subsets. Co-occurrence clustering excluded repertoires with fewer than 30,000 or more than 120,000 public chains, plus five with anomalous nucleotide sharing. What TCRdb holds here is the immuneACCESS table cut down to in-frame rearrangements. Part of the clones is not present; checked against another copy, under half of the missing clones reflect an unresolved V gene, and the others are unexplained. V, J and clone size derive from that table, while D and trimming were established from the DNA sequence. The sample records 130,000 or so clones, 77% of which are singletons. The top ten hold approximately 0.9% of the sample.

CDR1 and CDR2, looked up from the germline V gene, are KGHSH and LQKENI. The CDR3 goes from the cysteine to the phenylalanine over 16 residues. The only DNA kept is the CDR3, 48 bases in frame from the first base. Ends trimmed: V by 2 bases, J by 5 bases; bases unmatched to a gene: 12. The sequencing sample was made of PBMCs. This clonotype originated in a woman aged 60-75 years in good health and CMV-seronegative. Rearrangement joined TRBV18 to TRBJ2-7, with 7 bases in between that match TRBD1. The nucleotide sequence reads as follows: TGTGCCAGCTCACCAAATTCACAGGGGTCAATCCACGAGCAGTACTTC. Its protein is CASSPNSQGSIHEQYF.